The 15 T cell receptor beta chains below come from one sample, sequenced in a study of T cell repertoires in cytomegalovirus infection. MiXCR, run by TCRdb on the reads, gives a single entry per CDR3 protein. The profile covers more than 400,000 distinct CDR3 sequences, with more than 25% appearing a single time and around 13% taken by the ten largest. The sample consisted of PBMCs. The origin of the receptors is a human donor in good health (CMV status not recorded). Some clones in this sample may be carry-over from other donors' samples.

The V gene is TRBV6-5, the J gene TRBJ2-1; a possible D gene is TRBD2 (5 bases). Germline assignment: CDR1 MNHEY and CDR2 SVGAGI. Trimming cost V 6 bases and J 6 bases, with 9 bases left between them. The CDR3 contains 12 residues. CDR3 region: CASSRTANEQFF. The CDR3 DNA reads as TGTGCCAGCAGCCGGACTGCCAATGAGCAGTTCTTC.

The table lists this clonotype with many counts. The V gene is TRBV7-2, the J gene TRBJ2-7, with 10 positions matching TRBD1. This CDR3 spans 19 amino acids. Germline CDR1 and CDR2: SGHTA and FQGNSA. After removal of 1 base from V and 0 bases from J, the junction contained 12 bases not matched to a gene. The CDR3 loop is CASSLGVTGGRPSSYEQYF. CDR3 DNA: TGTGCCAGCAGCTTAGGGGTGACAGGGGGCCGACCGAGCTCCTACGAGCAGTACTTC.

There are a few counts of this clonotype. The rearrangement links TRBV7-8 to TRBJ2-7, with TRBD1 identical over 7 bases. From germline, CDR1 is SGHVS and CDR2 FQNEAQ. With V trimmed by 1 base and J by 4 bases, 10 bases remained unmatched. CDR3 length: 16 residues. The CDR3 here is CASSLEGTALSYEQYF. In nucleotides, the CDR3 is TGTGCCAGCAGCTTAGAAGGGACAGCTCTTTCATACGAGCAGTACTTC.

The chain uses TRBV6-8 and TRBJ1-1, with 7 bases matching TRBD1. After removal of 0 bases from V and 5 bases from J, the junction contained 12 bases not matched to a gene. CDR3 length: 17 amino acids. From germline, CDR1 is MNHGY and CDR2 SAAAGT. CDR3 residues: CASSYSEGAGGSTEAFF. Written as DNA, the CDR3 is TGTGCCAGCAGTTACTCTGAGGGGGCCGGCGGGTCGACTGAAGCTTTCTTT.

In its sample, this clonotype was seen a few times. As DNA, the CDR3 is TGTGCCAGCAGTGAGGGTAGCGGGGCTTACAATGAGCAGTTCTTC. This encodes CASSEGSGAYNEQFF. This chain joins TRBV2 and TRBJ2-1, with TRBD2 matching 8 bases. V gave up 3 bases and J gave up 4 bases; unmatched junction bases: 5. The germline CDR1 and CDR2 sequences are SNHLY and FYNNEI. The CDR3 covers 15 residues.

The rearrangement joins TRBV6-1 to TRBJ2-7, with D hard to call. This CDR3 region has 17 residues. Germline V lookup: CDR1 MNHNS, CDR2 SASEGT. The ends were cut back, 6 bases at V and 4 bases at J, with 25 bases in the middle. In DNA, the CDR3 is TGTGCCAGCAGCCGAACCCGTCTTAGGGAAGAGAGATACGAGCAGTACTTC. This gives the protein CASSRTRLREERYEQYF.

Ten or more counts support this clonotype. CDR3 protein: CASSPQVALAADSYEQYV. The DNA for the CDR3 is TGTGCCAGCAGCCCTCAGGTGGCACTAGCGGCCGACTCCTACGAGCAGTACGTC. The chain joins TRBV7-8 to TRBJ2-7, with 8 bases that match TRBD2. Losses at the gene ends were 5 bases for V and 0 bases for J; bases not matched to a gene: 15. CDR1 SGHVS and CDR2 FQNEAQ come from the germline V gene. CDR3 size: 18 residues.

This chain links TRBV28 with TRBJ2-1; D uncertain. The CDR3 spans 12 residues. V shed 5 bases and J shed 6 bases, with 8 bases lying between them. Per germline, CDR1 MDHEN and CDR2 SYDVKM. CDR3 nucleotide sequence: TGTGCCAGCAGTGCCCCCGGCAATGAGCAGTTCTTC. It codes for CASSAPGNEQFF.

This sequence joins TRBV7-9 and TRBJ2-1; 8 bases line up with TRBD2. J gave up 4 bases and V 2 bases, and 16 bases lay outside the gene matches. Germline lookup yields CDR1 SEHNR and CDR2 FQNEAQ (reference sequence). The CDR3 loop spans 19 amino acids. The DNA for the CDR3 is TGTGCCAGCAGCTTAAATCGGGGGGCAGGACTAGCCTCTTACAATGAGCAGTTCTTC. Protein sequence: CASSLNRGAGLASYNEQFF.

In this sample, this clonotype turned up once. A much larger clonotype is one base distant, so this may be a read error. V is TRBV7-2 and J is TRBJ2-3; no firm D call. There are 13 residues in the CDR3. V was clipped by 5 bases and J by 2 bases, with 8 bases between them. Per the germline V gene, CDR1 is SGHTA and CDR2 is FQGNSA. The CDR3 sequence: CASSTFNTDTQYF. The CDR3 region has the DNA TGTGCCAGCAGCACCTTCAACACAGATACGCAGTATTTT.

The CDR3 bases are TGTGCCAGCAGCCAAGAAGACTCACCGAGCTATGGCTACACCTTC. It translates to CASSQEDSPSYGYTF. V and J are TRBV4-2 and TRBJ1-2, with D hard to call. V lost 0 bases, J lost 4 bases, and 12 bases lay in between. The CDR3 covers 15 residues. CDR1 is LGHNA, CDR2 YNFKEQ, per germline.

This clonotype was observed once. The rearrangement links TRBV19 to TRBJ2-2; D remains ambiguous. Trimming stripped 7 bases from V and 3 bases from J, with 18 bases between. The CDR3 contains 16 residues. Germline V gene data show CDR1 as LNHDA and CDR2 as SQIVND (reference sequence). The CDR3: CASMAHTIIYTGELFF. The CDR3 region has the DNA TGTGCCAGTATGGCACACACGATCATTTACACCGGGGAGCTGTTTTTT.

This clonotype has a handful of counts. V and J are TRBV6-1 and TRBJ1-1; D is possibly TRBD1 (5 bases). The V end was cut by 1 base, the J end by 3 bases, with 12 bases between. CDR3 size: 15 residues. Germline V gene lookup returns CDR1 MNHNS and CDR2 SASEGT. CDR3 sequence: CASSEGQGADTEAFF. The CDR3, as DNA: TGTGCCAGCAGTGAAGGGCAGGGAGCGGACACTGAAGCTTTCTTT.

The V gene is TRBV20-1, the J gene TRBJ1-3, with 9 nucleotides matching TRBD1. CDR1 and CDR2 (germline): DFQATT, SNEGSKA (reference sequence). J was trimmed by 4 bases and V by 7 bases; bases with no gene match: 5. CDR3 length: 13 residues. CDR3 DNA: TGCAGTGTTGGGACAGGGAGCGGAAACACCATATATTTT. This gives the protein CSVGTGSGNTIYF.

J is TRBJ2-5 and V is TRBV12-3 or TRBV12-4, with D maybe TRBD1 (6 bases). There are 14 residues in the CDR3. Trimming took 2 bases from V and 7 from J, leaving 14 bases between them. Here the CDR3 reads CASSLTSGDVTQYF. CDR3 nucleotides: TGTGCCAGCAGTTTAACGTCAGGGGACGTGACCCAGTACTTC.